The clone carrying this T cell receptor (beta chain) was counted at least ten times. This record comes from a study of neurological immune-mediated disorders. The time point is: longitudinal time-point 2. The study built unsorted libraries from 2 million PBMCs kept at -80 C. The cDNA was synthesized by means of template-switch 5'RACE, which was carried out with 10-nucleotide random UMIs. In each sequencing run, over 180 million TCR-beta sequences were generated from 15-18 subjects. In TCRdb, the 5' RACE reads were re-called with MiXCR into one record per CDR3 protein. The sample consists of roughly 60,000 distinct CDR3 sequences, roughly 10% of them appearing once. The sequenced material came from PBMCs. This clonotype was obtained from a man between 25 and 39 years old in good health.

CDR3 DNA sequence: TGTGCCAGCGGTGGGGGCGGAGATACGCAGTATTTT. It encodes CASGGGGDTQYF. The chain couples TRBV11-2 to TRBJ2-3, with TRBD1 as a possible D gene (6 bases). The CDR3 runs 12 residues. Trimming took off 8 bases at V and 5 bases at J, with 11 bases between the two ends. Germline lookup yields CDR1 SGHAT and CDR2 FQNNGV.